This T cell receptor (beta chain) was identified during a study of beta chain features in type 1 diabetes. There are a few counts of this clone. A much more abundant neighbour one base away suggests this may be a read error. Other nucleotide sequences in the sample specify the same CDR3. Expressed TCRB transcripts were sequenced because the isolated RNA had all been reverse transcribed beforehand. Some clones are missing from TCRdb's copy, which holds only in-frame ones; the method was immunoSEQ multiplex PCR. The data contain fewer than 350,000 clones, under 8.5% of them singletons. V was clipped by 6 bases and J by 2 bases, with 4 bases between them. Germline-derived CDR1 and CDR2 are SNHLY and FYNNEI. This CDR3 contains 11 residues.

The clonotype comes from a woman in her late teens or twenties in good health. The chain has TRBV2 and TRBJ2-5, with D hard to call. The sequenced material came from central memory CD4+ T cells from blood. Written as DNA, the CDR3 is TGTGCCAGCAGCCCTCAAGAGACCCAGTACTTC. Residues: CASSPQETQYF.